Sequencing of this TCR beta chain was carried out in a study of T cells in Graves' hyperthyroidism and ophthalmopathy (dated by TCRdb to between 2018 and 2021). Study-wide context: Peripheral blood samples were taken at the time of initial diagnosis, prior to any treatment. The paper reports TCR Vbeta CDR3 sequencing of some 140 peripheral blood samples: around 41 ophthalmopathy, fewer than 85 hyperthyroidism and approximately 17 progressor patients. To identify distinguishing TCR V-J signatures, a discovery cohort of about a hundred patients was used, comprising roughly 45 with Graves' ophthalmopathy and 57 with stable Graves' hyperthyroidism. Once sampling was done, hyperthyroidism patients were given methimazole at a starting dose of 30 mg daily, whereas ophthalmopathy patients were given high-dose intravenous methylprednisolone. An independent validation cohort of about 20 hyperthyroidism patients and about 15 patients who later progressed to ophthalmopathy tested prospective prediction of ophthalmopathy. The study also compared thyroid tissue and blood T-cell repertoires from five or six Graves' hyperthyroidism patients. For training and testing, the 100 patients in the discovery cohort were randomly divided in a 7:3 ratio. Results and caveats for the whole study, not just this receptor: No statistical method was used to set the sample size in advance, and investigators knew the group allocation. A model built on a 13 V-J signature distinguished ophthalmopathy from stable hyperthyroidism, reaching about 88% sensitivity and around 81% specificity in cross-validation and 80%/75% in testing. In validation, the model predicted progression to ophthalmopathy a median of 6.5 months before onset, with about 70% sensitivity and roughly 73% specificity. Blood samples also contained most of the expanded thyroid clonotypes (frequency above 0.001), which suggests that blood repertoires may reflect thyroid immune responses.

CDR1 DFQATT and CDR2 SNEGSKA are derived from the germline V gene (reference sequence). Here V drops 2 bases and J drops 0 bases, and the junction holds 6 bases not matched to any gene. The CDR3 runs 15 residues from the cysteine to the phenylalanine. The read is trimmed to its CDR3 DNA, 45 bases read in frame from base 1. Comments on this clonotype: The target of this receptor is not known. No qualities accompany the bases; no much larger clone lies one base away.

TCR beta CDR3 regions were amplified from RNA transcripts. The TCR CDR3 was subjected to a first round of RT-PCR using the HTBI primer set and the Qiagen OneStep RT-PCR kit. The libraries were constructed in a second round of multiplex PCR and then size-selected and purified. Paired-end sequencing of the libraries was performed with 100 bp reads on an Illumina HiSeq2000. Per the original workflow: SOAPnuke was used to process the raw data, removing reads that contained adapters or uncalled bases, had a mean Phred below 15, or lacked an exact match to the constant primer or identifier. High-quality paired reads were merged using COPE v1.2.5, and each unique nucleotide sequence was defined as a clonotype. Clonotypes were aligned to IMGT TRBV, TRBD and TRBJ reference segments using MiTCR v1.1. The analysis was restricted to V-J combinations with a frequency above 0.0001, which together covered 99.2% of the repertoires. The TCS score was defined as the ratio of F50 (clonal expansion) to E x V (chaos), calculated using BLOSUM62-based TCRdist between CDR3 peptides within each V-J. Welch's t-statistics and random forest reduced around 510 V-J features to 13, which were used in a naive Bayes classifier (R e1071). TCRdb passed the public sequencing reads through fastp at Q25 and MiXCR, retaining productive beta sequences. Rows with one shared CDR3 protein collapse into an entry with the most common genes and DNA. These V and J calls are TCRdb output, not the study's own analysis. This sample has fewer than 700,000 distinct CDR3 sequences in its table, and 16% of those were observed once. 3.5% to 4% of the sample is in the top ten clones.

Graves' hyperthyroidism was defined as stable when no progression to ophthalmopathy occurred over 18 months of follow-up. Hyperthyroidism patients were aged 18 to 65 years and newly diagnosed, with disease duration of less than 2 months. Patients with uncontrolled infections, other autoimmune diseases, pregnancy or lactation were excluded. Clinical symptoms, serum thyroxine and TRAb, thyroid ultrasound, and orbital computed tomography formed the basis for the diagnoses. Ficoll-Paque density gradient centrifugation was used to isolate PBMCs from around 10 ml of fresh peripheral blood. Total RNA was extracted with Trizol reagent, and quality was checked on an Agilent 2100 Bioanalyzer.

The rearrangement combines TRBV20-1 with TRBJ2-7, and 8 bases in between align with TRBD2. The sample taken for sequencing was blood. The TCR was taken from a woman in her twenties or thirties with Graves' hyperthyroidism. For the CDR3, the sequence is CSARLGTSGSYEQYF. The DNA reads TGCAGTGCTAGACTCGGAACTAGCGGCTCCTACGAGCAGTACTTC.